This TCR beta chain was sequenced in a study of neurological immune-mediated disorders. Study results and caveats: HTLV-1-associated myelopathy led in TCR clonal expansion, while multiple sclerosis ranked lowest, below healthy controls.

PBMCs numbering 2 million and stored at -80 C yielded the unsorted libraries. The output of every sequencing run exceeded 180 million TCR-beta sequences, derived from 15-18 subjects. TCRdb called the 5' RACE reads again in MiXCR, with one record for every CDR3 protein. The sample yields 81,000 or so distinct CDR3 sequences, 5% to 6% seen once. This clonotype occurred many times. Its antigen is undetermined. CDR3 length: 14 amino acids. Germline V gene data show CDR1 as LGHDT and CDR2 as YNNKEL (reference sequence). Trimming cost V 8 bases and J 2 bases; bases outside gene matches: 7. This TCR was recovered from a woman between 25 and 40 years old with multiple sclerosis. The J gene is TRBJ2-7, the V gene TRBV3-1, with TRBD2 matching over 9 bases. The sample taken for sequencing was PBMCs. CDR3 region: CASEGLAGPYEQYV. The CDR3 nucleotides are TGTGCCAGCGAAGGGCTAGCGGGACCCTACGAGCAGTACGTC.